This TCR beta chain was captured in a study of CD8 T cells in Susac syndrome. Study-wide results and limits: By the study's own acknowledgment, its TCR sequencing and HLA analysis included relatively few individuals.

TCR beta from blood CD8+ and CD4+ T cells was sequenced. Bulk CD8+ and CD4+ cells came from magnetic negative isolation; CD8+ TEMRA by FACS. V was clipped by 8 bases and J by 1 base, with 12 bases between them. This CDR3 is built from 14 residues. Germline lookup yields CDR1 WSHSY and CDR2 SAAADI. This clonotype appeared once. Its antigen is not known. It was with random hexamers that roughly 0.45 to 1 ug RNA was reverse transcribed. Multiplex immunoSEQ PCR targeted 54 Vbeta and 13 Jbeta TCR beta segments. TCRdb re-derived calls from the immunoSEQ multiplex PCR reads in MiXCR, one entry per CDR3 protein. Of about 210,000 distinct CDR3 sequences listed, roughly 94% are singletons.

The sequence derives from a human donor with multiple sclerosis. The J gene is TRBJ1-5, the V gene TRBV10-2; maybe TRBD1 (5 bases). Sequencing was carried out using CD4+ T cells from PBMCs. CDR3 DNA sequence: TGCGCCAGCGCTCAGGGTCGGAGCAATCAGCCCCAGCATTTT. Translating it yields CASAQGRSNQPQHF.